This TCR beta chain was found in a study of T-cell memory formation after mild COVID-19. The CDR3 loop spans 19 amino acids. The study, taken as a whole, reports: Clones contracting day 15 to 85 were balanced CD4/CD8; later expanders leaned CD4+.

This clonotype was seen more than once but under ten times. Its target is not known. TCRdb ran MiXCR on the 5' RACE reads and lists one entry per CDR3 protein. This table has 400,000 to 500,000 distinct CDR3 sequences, around 19% appearing once. This sequence was found in an adult woman who had mild COVID-19 (a few samples of this study predate the infection). Cell type and time point are not known. Sequencing was performed on PBMCs or a T cell subset sorted from them (not recorded which). The chain employs TRBV3-2 and TRBJ1-5; the table calls TRBD1, which could not be checked here. TRBV3-2 is a documented pseudogene. CDR3 nucleotide sequence: TGTGCCAGCAGCCAACCCCGTCGTGTTGACAGGGAGGGAATTCAGCCCCAGCATTTT. The encoded protein is CASSQPRRVDREGIQPQHF.